This T cell receptor beta chain was recorded in a study of T cell responses to AZD1222 COVID-19 vaccine. A remark on this clone: Its matching antigen is unknown.

Trimming left V 0 bases short and J 6 bases short, with 11 bases between. Looked up from germline, CDR1 is SGHTA and CDR2 is FQGNSA. This CDR3 region has 14 residues. General study points: Nearly half of spike-specific TCRs reportedly target variant regions that are unmutated in the B.1.351 and B.1.1.7 variants.

TCRdb's table, derived via immunoSEQ multiplex PCR, lists solely in-frame clones and lacks some. The table lists about 180,000 clones, 85% to 90% of them singletons. The receptor was derived from an adult who received the AZD1222 COVID-19 vaccine. The sequences come from peripheral blood, collected 28 days after the second AZD1222 dose. The chain employs TRBV7-2 and TRBJ1-1; D is possibly TRBD1 (6 bases). The CDR3 sequence is CASSLASRGAEAFF. DNA of the CDR3: TGTGCCAGCAGCTTAGCGTCCAGGGGCGCTGAAGCTTTCTTT.